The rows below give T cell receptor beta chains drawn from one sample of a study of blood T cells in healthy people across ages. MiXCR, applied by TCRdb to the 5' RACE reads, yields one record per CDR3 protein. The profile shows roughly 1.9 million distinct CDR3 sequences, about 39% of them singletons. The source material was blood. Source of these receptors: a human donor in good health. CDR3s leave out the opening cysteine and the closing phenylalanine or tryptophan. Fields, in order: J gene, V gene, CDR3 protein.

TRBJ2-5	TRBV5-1	ASTVDETQY
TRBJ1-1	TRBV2	ASTTGTEAF
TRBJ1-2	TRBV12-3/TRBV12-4	ASSWGQPYGYT
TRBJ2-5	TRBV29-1	SVIRSQETQY
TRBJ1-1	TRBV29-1	SGGTNEAF
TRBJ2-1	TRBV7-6	ASSLWTGENEQF
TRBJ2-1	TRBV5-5	ASSPTYISYNEQF
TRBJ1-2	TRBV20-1	SARSGLTYGYT
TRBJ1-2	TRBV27	ASSPGQALFGYT
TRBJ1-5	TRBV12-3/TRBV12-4	ASALQGRQPQH
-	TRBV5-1	ASSRGDRDYEQY
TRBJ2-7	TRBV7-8	ASSLGVDSYEQY
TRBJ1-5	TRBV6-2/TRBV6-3	ASSVTGGGNQPQH
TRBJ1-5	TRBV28	ASSSPGQPQH
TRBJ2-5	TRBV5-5	ASSLANPGTGGRPQY
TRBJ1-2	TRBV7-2	ASSLDGLRRDGYT
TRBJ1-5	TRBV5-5	ASSLSGTGNGPQH
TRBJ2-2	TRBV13	ASSLVGDYTGELF
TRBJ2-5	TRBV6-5	ACGGGETQY
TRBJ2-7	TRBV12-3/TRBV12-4	ASSLAGHGYEQY
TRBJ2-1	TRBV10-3	AISRSPTGSPYNEQF
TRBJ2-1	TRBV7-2	ASSSARGVGQF
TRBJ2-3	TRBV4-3	ASSQAASGGAPQY
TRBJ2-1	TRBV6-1	ASSVGTGGPYNEQF
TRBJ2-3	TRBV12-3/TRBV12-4	ASSKLRLSADTQY
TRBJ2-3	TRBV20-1	SAMRTEGTDTQY
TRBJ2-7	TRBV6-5	ASSPKPGQTYEQY
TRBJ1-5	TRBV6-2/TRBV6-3	ASSARGEPQH
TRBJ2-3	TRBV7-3	ASSWDRGPDTQY
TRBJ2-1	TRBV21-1	ASSPRAGVSYNEQF
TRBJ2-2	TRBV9	ASTGTGFTGELF
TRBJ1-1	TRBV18	ASSQRLVNTEAF
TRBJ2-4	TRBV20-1	SASPGPLSPKNIQY
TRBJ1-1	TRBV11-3	ASSRMSGTGAEAF
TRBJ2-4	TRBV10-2	ASSESGRGTGIQY
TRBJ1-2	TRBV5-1	ASSLAREIGGYT
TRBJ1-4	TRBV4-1	ASSLSLTAEKLF
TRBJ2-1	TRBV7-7	ASSLVAGGPDEQF
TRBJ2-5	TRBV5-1	ASSYGTAQETQY
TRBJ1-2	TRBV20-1	SARANYGYT